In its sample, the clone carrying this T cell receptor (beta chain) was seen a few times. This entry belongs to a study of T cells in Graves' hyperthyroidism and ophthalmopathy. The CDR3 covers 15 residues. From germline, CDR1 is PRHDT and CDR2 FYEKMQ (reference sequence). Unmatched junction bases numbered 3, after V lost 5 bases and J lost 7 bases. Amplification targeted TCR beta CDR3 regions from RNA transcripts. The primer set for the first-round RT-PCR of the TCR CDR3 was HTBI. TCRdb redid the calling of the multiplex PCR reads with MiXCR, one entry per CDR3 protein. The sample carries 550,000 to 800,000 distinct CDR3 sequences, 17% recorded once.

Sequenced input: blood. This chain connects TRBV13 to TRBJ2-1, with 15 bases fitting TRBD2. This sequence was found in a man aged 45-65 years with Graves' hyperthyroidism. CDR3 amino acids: CASSIGTSGGNEQFF. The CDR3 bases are TGTGCCAGCAGCATCGGGACTAGCGGGGGGAATGAGCAGTTCTTC.